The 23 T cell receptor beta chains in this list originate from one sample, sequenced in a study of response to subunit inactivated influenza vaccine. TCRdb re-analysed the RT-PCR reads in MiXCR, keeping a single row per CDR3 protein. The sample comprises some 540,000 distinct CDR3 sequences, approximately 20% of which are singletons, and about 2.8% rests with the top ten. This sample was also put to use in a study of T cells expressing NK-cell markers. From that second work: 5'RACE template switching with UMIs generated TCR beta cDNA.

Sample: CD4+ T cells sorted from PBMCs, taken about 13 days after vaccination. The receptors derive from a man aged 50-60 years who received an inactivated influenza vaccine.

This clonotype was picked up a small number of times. CDR3 DNA: TGTGCCAGCAGTTTTCGCAGGGGGCGTGAAAAACTGTTTTTT. Its protein is CASSFRRGREKLFF. The chain employs TRBV12-3 or TRBV12-4 and TRBJ1-4, with 8 bases aligning to TRBD1. V was clipped by 3 bases and J by 7 bases; unmatched bases: 4. There are 14 residues in the CDR3.

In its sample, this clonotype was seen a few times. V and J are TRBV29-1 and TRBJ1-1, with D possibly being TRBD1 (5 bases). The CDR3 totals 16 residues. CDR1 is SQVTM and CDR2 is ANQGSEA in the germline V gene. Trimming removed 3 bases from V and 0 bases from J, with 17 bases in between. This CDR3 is CSVEEVVGALNTEAFF. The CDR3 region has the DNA TGCAGCGTTGAGGAGGTGGTTGGGGCGCTGAACACTGAAGCTTTCTTT.

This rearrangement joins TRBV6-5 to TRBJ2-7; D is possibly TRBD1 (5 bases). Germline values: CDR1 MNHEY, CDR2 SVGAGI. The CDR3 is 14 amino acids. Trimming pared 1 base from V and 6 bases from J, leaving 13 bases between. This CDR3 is CASSYLSGLGEQYF. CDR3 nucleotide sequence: TGTGCCAGCAGTTACTTGTCAGGGTTGGGCGAGCAGTACTTC.

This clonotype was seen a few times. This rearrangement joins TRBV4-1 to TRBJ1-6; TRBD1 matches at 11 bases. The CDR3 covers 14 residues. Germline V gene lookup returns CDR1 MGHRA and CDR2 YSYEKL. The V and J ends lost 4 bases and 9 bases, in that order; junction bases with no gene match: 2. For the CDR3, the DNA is TGCGCCAGCAGCCGGACAGGGGGCTTTTCACCCCTCCACTTT. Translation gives CASSRTGGFSPLHF.

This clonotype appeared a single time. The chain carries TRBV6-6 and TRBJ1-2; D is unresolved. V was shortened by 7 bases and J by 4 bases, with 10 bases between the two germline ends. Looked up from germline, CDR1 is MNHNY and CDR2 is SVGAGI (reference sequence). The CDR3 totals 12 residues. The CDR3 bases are TGTGCCAGCACAACCAGCCCCTATGGCTACACCTTC. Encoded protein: CASTTSPYGYTF.

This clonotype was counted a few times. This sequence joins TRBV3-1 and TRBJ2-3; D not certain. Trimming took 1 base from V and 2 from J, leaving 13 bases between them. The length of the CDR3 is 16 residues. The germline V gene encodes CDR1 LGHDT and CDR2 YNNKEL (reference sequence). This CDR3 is CASSQGTPQITDTQYF. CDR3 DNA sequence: TGTGCCAGCAGCCAAGGGACCCCACAGATCACAGATACGCAGTATTTT.

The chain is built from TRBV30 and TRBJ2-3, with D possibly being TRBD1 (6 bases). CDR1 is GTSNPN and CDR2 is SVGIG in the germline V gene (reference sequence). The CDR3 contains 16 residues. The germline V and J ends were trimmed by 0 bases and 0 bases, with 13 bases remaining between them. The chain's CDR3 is CAWSVGQFISTDTQYF. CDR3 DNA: TGTGCCTGGAGTGTAGGACAGTTCATTAGCACAGATACGCAGTATTTT.

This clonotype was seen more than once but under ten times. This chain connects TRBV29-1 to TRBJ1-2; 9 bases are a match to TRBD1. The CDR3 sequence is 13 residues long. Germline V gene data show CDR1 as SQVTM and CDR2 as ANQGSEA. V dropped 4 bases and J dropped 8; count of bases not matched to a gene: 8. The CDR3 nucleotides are TGCAGCGTTGGACAGGGGGGAAGAGGAGGCTACACCTTC. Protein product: CSVGQGGRGGYTF.

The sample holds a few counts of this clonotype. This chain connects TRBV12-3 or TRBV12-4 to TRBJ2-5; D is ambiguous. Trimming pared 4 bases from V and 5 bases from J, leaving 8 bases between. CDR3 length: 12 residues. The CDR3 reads CASSWQDETQYF. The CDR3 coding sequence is TGTGCCAGCAGTTGGCAGGATGAGACCCAGTACTTC.

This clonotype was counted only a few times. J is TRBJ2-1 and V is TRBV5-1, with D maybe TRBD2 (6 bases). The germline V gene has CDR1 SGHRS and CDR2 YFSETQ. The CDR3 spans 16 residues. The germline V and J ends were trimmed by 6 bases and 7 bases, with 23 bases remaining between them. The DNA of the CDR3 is TGCGCCAGCACCCCTGGTGGGGGGATTAATACAAATGAGCAGTTCTTC. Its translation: CASTPGGGINTNEQFF.

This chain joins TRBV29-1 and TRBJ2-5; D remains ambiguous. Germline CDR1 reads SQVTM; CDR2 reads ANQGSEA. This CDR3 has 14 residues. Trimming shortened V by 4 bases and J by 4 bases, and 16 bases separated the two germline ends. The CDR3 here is CSVVARLGLETQYF. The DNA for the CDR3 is TGCAGCGTTGTCGCCCGACTGGGCTTAGAGACCCAGTACTTC.

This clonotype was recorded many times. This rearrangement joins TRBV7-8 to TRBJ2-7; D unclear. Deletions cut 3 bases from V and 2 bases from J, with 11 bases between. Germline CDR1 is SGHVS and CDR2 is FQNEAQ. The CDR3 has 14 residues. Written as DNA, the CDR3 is TGTGCCAGCAGCTTCATAGGACGGGCCTACGAGCAGTACTTC. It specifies CASSFIGRAYEQYF.

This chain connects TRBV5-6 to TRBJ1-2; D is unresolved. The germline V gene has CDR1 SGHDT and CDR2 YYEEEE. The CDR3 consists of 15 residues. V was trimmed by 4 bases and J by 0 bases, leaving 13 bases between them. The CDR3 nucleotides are TGTGCCAGCAGCACGCTGAGGAGTGCTAACTATGGCTACACCTTC. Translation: CASSTLRSANYGYTF.

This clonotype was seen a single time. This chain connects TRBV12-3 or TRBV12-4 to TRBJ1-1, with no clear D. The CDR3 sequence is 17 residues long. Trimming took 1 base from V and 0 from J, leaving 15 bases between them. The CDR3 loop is CASSLGRQRIMNTEAFF. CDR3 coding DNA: TGTGCCAGCAGTTTAGGTAGGCAACGCATCATGAACACTGAAGCTTTCTTT.

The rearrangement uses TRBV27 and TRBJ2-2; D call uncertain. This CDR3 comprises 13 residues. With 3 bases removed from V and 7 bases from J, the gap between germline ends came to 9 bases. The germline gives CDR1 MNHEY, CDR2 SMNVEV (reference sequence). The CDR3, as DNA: TGTGCCAGCAGTTTCGAAGTGATCGGGGAGCTGTTTTTT. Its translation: CASSFEVIGELFF.

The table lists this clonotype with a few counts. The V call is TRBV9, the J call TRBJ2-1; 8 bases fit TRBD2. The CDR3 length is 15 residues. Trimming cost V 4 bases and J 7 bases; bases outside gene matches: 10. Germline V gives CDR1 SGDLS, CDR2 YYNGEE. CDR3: CASSPGGTRQNEQFF. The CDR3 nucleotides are TGTGCCAGCAGCCCCGGGGGGACTAGGCAGAATGAGCAGTTCTTC.

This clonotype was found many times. For the CDR3, the DNA is TGCGCCAGCAGCCCGGGGAGCACAGATACGCAGTATTTT. Translated: CASSPGSTDTQYF. V gene TRBV5-1 combines with J gene TRBJ2-3; D perhaps matches TRBD2 (5 bases). Germline V lookup: CDR1 SGHRS, CDR2 YFSETQ. The CDR3 is made up of 13 amino acids. V lost 4 bases, J lost 0 bases, and 6 bases lay in between. The full variable domain, rest sourced from reference TRBV5-1 and TRBJ2-3, is KAGVTQTPRYLIKTRGQQVTLSCSPISGHRSVSWYQQTPGQGLQFLFEYFSETQRNKGNFPGRFSGRQFSNSRSEMNVSTLELGDSALYLCASSPGSTDTQYFGPGTRLTVL.

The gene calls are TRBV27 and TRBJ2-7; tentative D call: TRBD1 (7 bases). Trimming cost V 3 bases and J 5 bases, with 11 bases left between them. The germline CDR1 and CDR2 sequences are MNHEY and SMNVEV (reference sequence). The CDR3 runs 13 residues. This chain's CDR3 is CASSLGRGDEQYF. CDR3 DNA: TGTGCCAGCAGTTTGGGCAGGGGGGACGAGCAGTACTTC.

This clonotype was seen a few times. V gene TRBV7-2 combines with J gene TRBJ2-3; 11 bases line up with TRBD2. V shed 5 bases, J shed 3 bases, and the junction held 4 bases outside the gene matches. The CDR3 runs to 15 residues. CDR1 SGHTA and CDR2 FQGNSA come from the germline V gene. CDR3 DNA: TGTGCCAGCAGCCGTAGCGGGGGGGCAACAGATACGCAGTATTTT. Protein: CASSRSGGATDTQYF.

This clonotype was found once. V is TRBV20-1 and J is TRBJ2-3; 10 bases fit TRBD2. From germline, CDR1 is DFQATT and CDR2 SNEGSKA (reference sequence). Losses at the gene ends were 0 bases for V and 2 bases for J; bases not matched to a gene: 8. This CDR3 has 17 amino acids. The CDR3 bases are TGCAGTGCTAGAGATCGGTCCAGCGGGAGGGCCACAGATACGCAGTATTTT. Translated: CSARDRSSGRATDTQYF.

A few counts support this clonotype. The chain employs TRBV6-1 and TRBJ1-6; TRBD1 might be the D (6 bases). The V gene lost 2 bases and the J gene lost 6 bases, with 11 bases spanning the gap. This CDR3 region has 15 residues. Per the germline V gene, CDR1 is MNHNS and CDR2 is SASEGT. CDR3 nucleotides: TGTGCCAGCAGTGAATCAGTCAGGGGTAATTCACCCCTCCACTTT. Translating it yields CASSESVRGNSPLHF.

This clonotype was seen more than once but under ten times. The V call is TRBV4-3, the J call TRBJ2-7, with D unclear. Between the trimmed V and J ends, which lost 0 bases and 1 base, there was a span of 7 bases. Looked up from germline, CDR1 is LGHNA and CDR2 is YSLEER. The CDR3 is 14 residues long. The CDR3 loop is CASSQEIISYEQYF. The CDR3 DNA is TGCGCCAGCAGCCAAGAAATAATATCCTACGAGCAGTACTTC.

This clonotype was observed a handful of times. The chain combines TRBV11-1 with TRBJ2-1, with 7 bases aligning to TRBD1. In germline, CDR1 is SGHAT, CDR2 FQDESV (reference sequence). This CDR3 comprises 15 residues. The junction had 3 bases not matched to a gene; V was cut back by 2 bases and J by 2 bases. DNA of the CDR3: TGTGCCAGCAGCTTATCCGGGACAGCCTACAATGAGCAGTTCTTC. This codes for CASSLSGTAYNEQFF.